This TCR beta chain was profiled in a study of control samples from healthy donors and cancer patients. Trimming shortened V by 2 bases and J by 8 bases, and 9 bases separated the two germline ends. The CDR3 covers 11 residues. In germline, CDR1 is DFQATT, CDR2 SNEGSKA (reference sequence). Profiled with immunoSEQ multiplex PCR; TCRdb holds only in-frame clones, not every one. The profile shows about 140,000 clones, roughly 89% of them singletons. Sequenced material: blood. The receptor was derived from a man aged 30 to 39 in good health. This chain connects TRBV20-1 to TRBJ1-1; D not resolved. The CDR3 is CSARLDGEAFF. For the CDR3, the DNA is TGCAGTGCTAGACTGGACGGAGAAGCTTTCTTT.